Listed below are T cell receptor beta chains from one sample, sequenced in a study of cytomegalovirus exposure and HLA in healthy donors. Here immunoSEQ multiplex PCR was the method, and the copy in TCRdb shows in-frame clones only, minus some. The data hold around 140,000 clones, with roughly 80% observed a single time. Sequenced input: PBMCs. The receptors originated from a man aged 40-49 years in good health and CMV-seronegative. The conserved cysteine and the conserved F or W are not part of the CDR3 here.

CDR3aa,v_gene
ASSHLRKASTDTQY,TRBV14
ASSPGLAGMNEQF,TRBV7-9
ASSLGAAQETQY,TRBV5-6
ASSFAPRGGGYT,TRBV27
ASSQDGGVGTEAF,TRBV4-3
ASSTPTDTQY,TRBV18
AIRADWLYEQY,TRBV10-3
ASSPRGGRYEQY,TRBV4-1
ASSLALANSYEQY,TRBV5-6
ASSLGQNTEAF,TRBV7-8
ASSPLRVGYT,TRBV5-1
ASSTSGTGIYGNQPQH,TRBV28
ASSLTGAKNTEAF,TRBV6-5
ASSLQDYGYT,TRBV7-2
ASSRRGGQGDSNQPQH,TRBV7-8
ASSLLAGRTDTQY,TRBV19
ASSYSGVQPQH,TRBV6-5
SVRQGIYEQY,TRBV29-1
ASRGDGIYGYT,TRBV2
ASSLRRGGDEQY,TRBV27
ASSMEGQHNQPQH,TRBV19
SVDPGGRTEAF,TRBV29-1
ASSLTRGSNQPQH,TRBV7-2
ASSTSSPVADTQY,TRBV9
ASSSDRGLGTYNEQF,TRBV28
ASSFWTGEGAKNIQY,TRBV7-9
ASSPRTGGNTEAF,TRBV9
ASNRGPNEQY,TRBV9
ASSGENSYNEQF,TRBV10-1
ASSLTDYGYT,TRBV5-1
ASSSMRGPAPGNTIY,TRBV27
AWSISLEQY,TRBV30
ASSTTKNEQF,TRBV11-3
ASSHRQGVQETQY,TRBV19
ASSHSLAGAWDEQY,TRBV7-2
ASSQDQLSNSPLH,TRBV4-3
ASSEARQGAVEAF,TRBV2
ASSMRDQTEAF,TRBV19